A selection of T cell receptor beta chains follows, all from one sample in a study of T cell responses to AZD1222 COVID-19 vaccine. Measured with immunoSEQ multiplex PCR; TCRdb has only the in-frame clones, and not every one. The sample carries roughly 160,000 clones, 90% to 95% recorded once. Source: peripheral blood, taken 28 days after the second AZD1222 dose. The source of these receptors is an adult who received the AZD1222 COVID-19 vaccine. CDR3s include the opening cysteine and the closing phenylalanine or tryptophan. Each record gives: CDR3 protein, CDR3 DNA, clone size, J gene, D gene, V gene. A D gene is named only where the DNA matches it firmly. Clone size is stated in some rows and not others, as once, few, many or a class when expanded.

CDR3aa: CAWRNRGMDQPQHF; CDR3nt: TGTGCCTGGAGGAACAGGGGCATGGATCAGCCCCAGCATTTT; abundance: -; j_gene: TRBJ1-5; d_gene: TRBD1; v_gene: TRBV30
CDR3aa: CACDPRVAGKNTEAFF; CDR3nt: TGTGCCTGCGACCCCCGTGTGGCAGGGAAGAACACTGAAGCTTTCTTT; abundance: -; j_gene: TRBJ1-1; d_gene: -; v_gene: TRBV30
CDR3aa: CASNLPATEAFF; CDR3nt: TGTGCCAGCAATTTGCCGGCCACTGAAGCTTTCTTT; abundance: -; j_gene: TRBJ1-1; d_gene: -; v_gene: TRBV7-9
CDR3aa: CASSPGTKGYEQYF; CDR3nt: TGTGCCAGCAGCCCCGGGACAAAGGGGTACGAGCAGTACTTC; abundance: -; j_gene: TRBJ2-7; d_gene: -; v_gene: TRBV11-3
CDR3aa: CASSLGAGKYGYTF; CDR3nt: TGTGCCAGCAGCTTAGGGGCAGGGAAGTATGGCTACACCTTC; abundance: -; j_gene: TRBJ1-2; d_gene: -; v_gene: TRBV7-2
CDR3aa: CASGLGDGETQYF; CDR3nt: TGTGCTAGTGGTTTGGGGGACGGGGAGACCCAGTACTTC; abundance: -; j_gene: TRBJ2-5; d_gene: -; v_gene: TRBV12-5
CDR3aa: CASSLVGQGARNTEAFF; CDR3nt: TGTGCCAGCAGCTTAGTGGGGCAGGGGGCGCGGAACACTGAAGCTTTCTTT; abundance: -; j_gene: TRBJ1-1; d_gene: TRBD1; v_gene: TRBV11-2
CDR3aa: CASSQSRNTEAFF; CDR3nt: TGTGCCAGCAGCCAATCCAGGAACACTGAAGCTTTCTTT; abundance: -; j_gene: TRBJ1-1; d_gene: -; v_gene: TRBV7-2
CDR3aa: CASTRGTSNQPQHF; CDR3nt: TGTGCCAGCACCCGGGGGACCAGCAATCAGCCCCAGCATTTT; abundance: -; j_gene: TRBJ1-5; d_gene: -; v_gene: TRBV2
CDR3aa: CASTLTGAPEAFF; CDR3nt: TGTGCCAGCACCTTGACAGGGGCGCCTGAAGCTTTCTTT; abundance: -; j_gene: TRBJ1-1; d_gene: TRBD1; v_gene: TRBV12-3/TRBV12-4
CDR3aa: CASSEWSRANEQFF; CDR3nt: TGTGCCAGCAGTGAATGGTCCAGGGCCAATGAGCAGTTCTTC; abundance: few; j_gene: TRBJ2-1; d_gene: -; v_gene: TRBV2
CDR3aa: CATSRGGVAGSSTDTQYF; CDR3nt: TGTGCCACCAGCAGAGGGGGAGTAGCGGGATCTAGCACAGATACGCAGTATTTT; abundance: once; j_gene: TRBJ2-3; d_gene: TRBD2; v_gene: TRBV15
CDR3aa: CASSSGGGNTEAFF; CDR3nt: TGTGCCAGCAGCTCAGGGGGAGGTAACACTGAAGCTTTCTTT; abundance: once; j_gene: TRBJ1-1; d_gene: TRBD1; v_gene: TRBV11-2
CDR3aa: CAWDETTEKYF; CDR3nt: TGTGCCTGGGACGAAACGACGGAAAAGTACTTC; abundance: -; j_gene: TRBJ2-7; d_gene: -; v_gene: TRBV30
CDR3aa: CASSLDSGSTDTQYF; CDR3nt: TGTGCCAGCAGCTTAGATTCCGGGAGCACAGATACGCAGTATTTT; abundance: -; j_gene: TRBJ2-3; d_gene: -; v_gene: TRBV11-3
CDR3aa: CASSLIGGSRYEQYF; CDR3nt: TGTGCCAGCAGCTTAATAGGCGGGAGCCGCTACGAGCAGTACTTC; abundance: -; j_gene: TRBJ2-7; d_gene: TRBD2; v_gene: TRBV5-5
CDR3aa: CASSLSGGSSYEQYF; CDR3nt: TGCGCCAGCAGCCTTAGCGGGGGTAGCTCCTACGAGCAGTACTTC; abundance: -; j_gene: TRBJ2-7; d_gene: TRBD2; v_gene: TRBV5-1
CDR3aa: CASSLSGGHYEQYF; CDR3nt: TGTGCCAGCAGCCTTAGCGGGGGGCACTACGAGCAGTACTTC; abundance: -; j_gene: TRBJ2-7; d_gene: TRBD2; v_gene: TRBV7-2